The sequence of this T cell receptor beta chain was determined in a study of Graves' ophthalmopathy and Graves' hyperthyroidism. Germline V gives CDR1 LNHNV, CDR2 YYDKDF (reference sequence). The CDR3 covers 15 residues. V shed 1 base and J shed 8 bases, with 17 bases lying between them. Serum thyroxine and TRAb, along with clinical symptoms, thyroid ultrasound and orbital computed tomography, were what diagnosis relied on. The study amplified TCR beta CDR3 regions using RNA transcripts. Second-round multiplex PCR came after first-round RT-PCR with HTBI primers. TCRdb processed the multiplex PCR reads anew with MiXCR; each CDR3 protein has one entry. The repertoire holds around 1.1 million distinct CDR3 sequences, with around a third as singletons.

The clonotype originates from an adult man with Graves' hyperthyroidism. V gene TRBV15 combines with J gene TRBJ1-2, with D perhaps TRBD1 (5 bases). Sequenced: peripheral blood or thyroid tissue (not recorded which). CDR3 sequence: CATSRVGVAGGGYTF. CDR3 DNA sequence: TGTGCCACCAGCAGAGTTGGGGTGGCTGGGGGAGGCTACACCTTC.